This TCR beta chain comes out of a study of blood T cells in healthy people across ages. Trimming cost V 6 bases and J 2 bases, with 14 bases left between them. Germline assignment: CDR1 MNHNY and CDR2 SVGAGI (reference sequence). The CDR3 runs to 14 residues. Every sample gave at least 6 micrograms of total RNA when it was extracted. Points from the study as a whole: Unsorted PBMCs ruled out conclusive naive versus antigen-experienced comparison.

Combining a sample-barcoded 5' primer with a J-beta primer mix, a second PCR ran for 7 to 11 cycles. The authors tagged each cDNA molecule using a template-switch adaptor with 12 random nucleotides. The yield of each sample was at least 2.5 million CDR3-containing paired-end reads. Via MiXCR, TCRdb re-called the 5' RACE reads, giving one row per CDR3 protein. The table shows fewer than 2,000,000 distinct CDR3 sequences, with 35% to 50% occurring only once. This clonotype was seen a handful of times. Its cognate antigen is unknown. The clonotype was recovered from a human donor in good health. V usage is TRBV6-6 and J usage is TRBJ2-7; D tentatively fits TRBD1 or TRBD2 (5 bases each). Sequencing used blood. CDR3 DNA: TGTGCCAGCAGATCCGGGACGGAGACCTACGAGCAGTACTTC. Amino acid sequence: CASRSGTETYEQYF.